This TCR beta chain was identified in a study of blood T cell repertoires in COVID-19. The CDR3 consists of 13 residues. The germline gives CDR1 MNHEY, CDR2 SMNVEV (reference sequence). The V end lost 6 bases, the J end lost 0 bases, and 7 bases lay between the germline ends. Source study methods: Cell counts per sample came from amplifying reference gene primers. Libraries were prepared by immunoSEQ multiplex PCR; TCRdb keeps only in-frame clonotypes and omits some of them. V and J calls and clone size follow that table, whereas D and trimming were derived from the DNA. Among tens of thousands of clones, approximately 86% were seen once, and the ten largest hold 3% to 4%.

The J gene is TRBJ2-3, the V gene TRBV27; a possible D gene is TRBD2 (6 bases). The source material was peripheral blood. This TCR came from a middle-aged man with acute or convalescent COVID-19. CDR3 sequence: CASRLASTDTQYF. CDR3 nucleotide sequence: TGTGCCAGCAGACTAGCAAGCACAGATACGCAGTATTTT.